The 2 T cell receptor beta chains below all came from one sample that was sequenced in a study of a mutant IDH1 vaccine in newly diagnosed glioma. Measured with immunoSEQ multiplex PCR; TCRdb has only the in-frame clones, and not every one. Among tens of thousands of clones listed, just under 80% were seen once. Documented time point: baseline, week 1 (first vaccination visit). Treatment meaning: pre-vaccination baseline after standard-of-care therapy. The sequenced sample was PBMCs, obtained from a glioma patient treated with radiotherapy, temozolomide or both. All receptors come from a man aged 40-49 years with glioma. Some clones in this sample may be carry-over from other donors' samples.

The chain couples TRBV11-2 to TRBJ1-1; no firm D call. CDR1 is SGHAT, CDR2 FQNNGV, per germline. The CDR3 consists of 13 residues. Trimming left V 1 base short and J 10 bases short, with 13 bases between. The chain's CDR3 is CASSLVAWASAFF. The CDR3 region has the DNA TGTGCCAGCAGCTTAGTTGCCTGGGCCTCAGCTTTCTTT.

This clone was seen a handful of times. This CDR3 reads CASSGSNQPQHF. As DNA, the CDR3 is TGTGCCAGCAGTGGGAGCAATCAGCCCCAGCATTTT. The V gene is TRBV6-6, the J gene TRBJ1-5; D not certain. Per germline, CDR1 MNHNY and CDR2 SVGAGI (reference sequence). V was clipped by 5 bases and J by 1 base, with 3 bases between them. CDR3 length equals 12 residues.